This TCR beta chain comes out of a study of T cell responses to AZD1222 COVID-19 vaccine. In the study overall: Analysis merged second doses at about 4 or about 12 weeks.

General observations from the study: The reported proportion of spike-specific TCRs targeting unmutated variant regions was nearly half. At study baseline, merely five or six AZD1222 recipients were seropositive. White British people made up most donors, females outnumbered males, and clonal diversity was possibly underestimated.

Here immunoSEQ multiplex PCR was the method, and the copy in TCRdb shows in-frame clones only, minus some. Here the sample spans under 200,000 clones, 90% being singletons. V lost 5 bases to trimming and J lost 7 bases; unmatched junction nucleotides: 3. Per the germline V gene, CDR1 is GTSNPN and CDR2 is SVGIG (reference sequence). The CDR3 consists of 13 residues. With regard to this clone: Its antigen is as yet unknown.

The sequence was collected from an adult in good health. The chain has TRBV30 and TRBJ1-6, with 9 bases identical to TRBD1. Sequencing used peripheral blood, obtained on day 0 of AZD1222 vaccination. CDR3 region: CAWQQGANSPLHF. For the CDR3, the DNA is TGTGCCTGGCAACAGGGGGCAAATTCACCCCTCCACTTT.